This TCR beta chain was sequenced during a study of shared clonotypes between healthy human individuals. Here immunoSEQ multiplex PCR was the method, and the copy in TCRdb shows in-frame clones only, minus some. The table includes some 2,000,000 clones, about 95% detected once. The CDR3 spans 14 residues. Deletions cut 4 bases from V and 4 bases from J, with 14 bases between. CDR1 is MGHRA, CDR2 YSYEKL, per germline. Note on this clone: The same CDR3 arises from other DNA sequences in this sample as well.

Naive-designated CD8 cells lacked CD45RO, were positively enriched for CCR7, and omitted terminally differentiated effector memory CD45RA+ cells. The sequencing sample was made of naive CD8+ T cells sorted from blood. The V call is TRBV4-1, the J call TRBJ2-7, with a weak D call TRBD1 (6 bases). This clonotype was obtained from a man aged 18 to 30 in good health. The CDR3 is CASSPRDGTYEQYF. CDR3 nucleotide sequence: TGCGCCAGCAGCCCTCGGGACGGGACATACGAGCAGTACTTC.